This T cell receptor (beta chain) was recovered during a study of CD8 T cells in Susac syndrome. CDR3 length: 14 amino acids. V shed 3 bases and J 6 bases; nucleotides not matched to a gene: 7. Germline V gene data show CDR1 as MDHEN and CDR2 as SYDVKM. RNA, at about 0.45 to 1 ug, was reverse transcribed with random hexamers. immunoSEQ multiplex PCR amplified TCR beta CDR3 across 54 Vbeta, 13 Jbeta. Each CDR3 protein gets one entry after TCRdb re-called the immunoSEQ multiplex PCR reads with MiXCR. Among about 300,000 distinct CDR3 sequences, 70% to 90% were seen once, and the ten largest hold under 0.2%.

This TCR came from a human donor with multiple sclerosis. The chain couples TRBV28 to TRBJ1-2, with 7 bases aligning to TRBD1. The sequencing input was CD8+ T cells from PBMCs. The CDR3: CASSFTGQADGYTF. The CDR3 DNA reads TGTGCCAGCAGTTTCACAGGACAGGCCGATGGCTACACCTTC.